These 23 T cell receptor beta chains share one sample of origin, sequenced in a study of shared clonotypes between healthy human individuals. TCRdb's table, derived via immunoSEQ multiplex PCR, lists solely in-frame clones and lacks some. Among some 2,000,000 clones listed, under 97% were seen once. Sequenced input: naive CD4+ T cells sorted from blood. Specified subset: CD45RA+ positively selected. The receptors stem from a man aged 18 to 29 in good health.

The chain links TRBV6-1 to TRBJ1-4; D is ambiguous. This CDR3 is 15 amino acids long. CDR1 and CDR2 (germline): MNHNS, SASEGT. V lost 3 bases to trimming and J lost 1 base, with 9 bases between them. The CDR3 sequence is CASSEGGITNEKLFF. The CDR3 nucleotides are TGTGCCAGCAGTGAGGGCGGAATAACTAATGAAAAACTGTTTTTT.

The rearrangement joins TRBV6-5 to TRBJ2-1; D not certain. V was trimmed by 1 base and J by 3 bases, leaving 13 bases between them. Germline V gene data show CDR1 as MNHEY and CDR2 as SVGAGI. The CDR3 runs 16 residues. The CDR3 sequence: CASSYFGYTDYNEQFF. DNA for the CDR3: TGTGCCAGCAGTTACTTCGGGTATACGGACTACAATGAGCAGTTCTTC.

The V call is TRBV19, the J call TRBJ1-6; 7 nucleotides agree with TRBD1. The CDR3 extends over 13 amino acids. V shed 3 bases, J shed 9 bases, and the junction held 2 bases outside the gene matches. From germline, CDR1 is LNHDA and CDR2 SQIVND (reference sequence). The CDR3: CASSMTGTSPLHF. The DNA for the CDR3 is TGTGCCAGTAGTATGACAGGGACTTCACCCCTCCACTTT.

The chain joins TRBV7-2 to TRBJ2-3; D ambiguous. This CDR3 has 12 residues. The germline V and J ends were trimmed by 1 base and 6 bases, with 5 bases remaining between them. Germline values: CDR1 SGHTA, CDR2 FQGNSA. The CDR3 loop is CASSLGLDTQYF. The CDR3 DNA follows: TGTGCCAGCAGCTTAGGGCTTGATACGCAGTATTTT.

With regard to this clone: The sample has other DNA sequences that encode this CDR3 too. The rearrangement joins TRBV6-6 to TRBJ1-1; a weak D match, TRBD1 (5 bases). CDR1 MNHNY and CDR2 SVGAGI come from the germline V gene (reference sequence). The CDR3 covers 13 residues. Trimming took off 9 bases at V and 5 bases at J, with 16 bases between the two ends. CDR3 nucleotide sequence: TGTGCCAGTCGATCCCAGGGAGGTACTGAAGCTTTCTTT. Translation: CASRSQGGTEAFF.

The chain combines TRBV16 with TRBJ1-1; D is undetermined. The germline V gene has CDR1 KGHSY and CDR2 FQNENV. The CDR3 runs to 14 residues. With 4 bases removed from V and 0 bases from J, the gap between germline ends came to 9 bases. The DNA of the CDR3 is TGTGCCAGCAGCCCTATTTCTCTGAACACTGAAGCTTTCTTT. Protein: CASSPISLNTEAFF.

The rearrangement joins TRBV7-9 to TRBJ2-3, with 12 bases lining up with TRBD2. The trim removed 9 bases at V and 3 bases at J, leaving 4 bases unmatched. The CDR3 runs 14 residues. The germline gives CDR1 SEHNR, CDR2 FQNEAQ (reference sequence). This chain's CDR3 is CASETSGGTDTQYF. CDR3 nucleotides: TGTGCCAGTGAGACTAGCGGGGGTACAGATACGCAGTATTTT.

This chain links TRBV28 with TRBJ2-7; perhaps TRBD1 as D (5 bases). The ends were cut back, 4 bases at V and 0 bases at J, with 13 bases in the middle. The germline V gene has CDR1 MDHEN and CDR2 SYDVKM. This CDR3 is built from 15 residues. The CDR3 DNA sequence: TGTGCCAGCAGTTCCTCCGGCAGGGACTCCTACGAGCAGTACTTC. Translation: CASSSSGRDSYEQYF.

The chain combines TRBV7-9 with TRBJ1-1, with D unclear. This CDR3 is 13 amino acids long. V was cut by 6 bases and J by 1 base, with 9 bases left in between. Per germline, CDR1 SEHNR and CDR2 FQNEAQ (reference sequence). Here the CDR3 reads CASRINRNTEAFF. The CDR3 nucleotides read TGTGCCAGCAGAATCAATAGGAACACTGAAGCTTTCTTT.

The CDR3 reads CAIRGGLQAHEQYF. The CDR3 coding sequence is TGTGCCATCAGGGGGGGCCTTCAAGCACACGAGCAGTACTTC. The chain carries TRBV10-3 and TRBJ2-7; D is possibly TRBD1 or TRBD2 (6 bases each). CDR3 length: 14 residues. Trimming shortened V by 6 bases and J by 5 bases, and 17 bases separated the two germline ends. Germline V lookup: CDR1 ENHRY, CDR2 SYGVKD.

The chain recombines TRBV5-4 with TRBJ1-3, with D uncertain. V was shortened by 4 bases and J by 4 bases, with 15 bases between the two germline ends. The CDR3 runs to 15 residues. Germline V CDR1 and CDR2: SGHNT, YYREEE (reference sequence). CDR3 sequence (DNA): TGTGCCAGCAGCCGGAGTGCCGGGGAAGGAAACACCATATATTTT. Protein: CASSRSAGEGNTIYF.

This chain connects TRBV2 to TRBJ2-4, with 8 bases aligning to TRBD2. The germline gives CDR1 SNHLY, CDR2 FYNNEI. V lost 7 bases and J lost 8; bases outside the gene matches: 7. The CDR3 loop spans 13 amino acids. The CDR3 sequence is CASKKRESDIQYF. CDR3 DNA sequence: TGTGCCAGCAAGAAGCGGGAGTCTGACATTCAGTACTTC.

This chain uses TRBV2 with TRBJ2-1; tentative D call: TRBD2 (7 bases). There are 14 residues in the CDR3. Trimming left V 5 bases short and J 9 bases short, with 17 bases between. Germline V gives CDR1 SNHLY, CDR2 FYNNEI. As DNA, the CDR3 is TGTGCCAGCAGTACAAGGACTAGAGGGGGTGAGCAGTTCTTC. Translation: CASSTRTRGGEQFF.

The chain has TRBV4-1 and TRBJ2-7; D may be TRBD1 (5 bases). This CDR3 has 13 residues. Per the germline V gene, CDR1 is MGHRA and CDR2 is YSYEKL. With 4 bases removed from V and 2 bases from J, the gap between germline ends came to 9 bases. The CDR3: CASSPSTAYEQYF. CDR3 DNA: TGCGCCAGCAGCCCCTCGACAGCCTACGAGCAGTACTTC.

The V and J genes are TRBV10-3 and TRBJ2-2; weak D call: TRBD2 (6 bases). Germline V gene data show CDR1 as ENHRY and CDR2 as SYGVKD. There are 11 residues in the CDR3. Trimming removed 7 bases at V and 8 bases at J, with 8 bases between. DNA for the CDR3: TGTGCCATCAAGGAGGGGGGGGAGCTGTTTTTT. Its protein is CAIKEGGELFF.

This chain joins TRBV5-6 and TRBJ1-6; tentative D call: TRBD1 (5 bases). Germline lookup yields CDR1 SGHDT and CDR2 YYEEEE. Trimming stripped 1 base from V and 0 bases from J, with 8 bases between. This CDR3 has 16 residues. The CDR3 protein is CASSLTGLSYNSPLHF. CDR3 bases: TGTGCCAGCAGCTTGACAGGCCTCTCCTATAATTCACCCCTCCACTTT.

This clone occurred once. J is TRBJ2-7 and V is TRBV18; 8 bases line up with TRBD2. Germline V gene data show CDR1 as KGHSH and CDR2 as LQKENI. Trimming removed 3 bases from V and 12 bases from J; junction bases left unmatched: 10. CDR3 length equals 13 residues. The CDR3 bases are TGTGCCAGCTCACCGGATTCGGGGGGGTTGAGGTACTTC. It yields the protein CASSPDSGGLRYF.

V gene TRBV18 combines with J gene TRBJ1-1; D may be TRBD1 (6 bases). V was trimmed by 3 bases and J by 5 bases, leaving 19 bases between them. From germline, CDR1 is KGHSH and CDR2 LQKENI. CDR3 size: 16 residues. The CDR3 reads CASSPQGRGVATEAFF. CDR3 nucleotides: TGTGCCAGCTCACCCCAGGGGAGGGGGGTGGCTACTGAAGCTTTCTTT.

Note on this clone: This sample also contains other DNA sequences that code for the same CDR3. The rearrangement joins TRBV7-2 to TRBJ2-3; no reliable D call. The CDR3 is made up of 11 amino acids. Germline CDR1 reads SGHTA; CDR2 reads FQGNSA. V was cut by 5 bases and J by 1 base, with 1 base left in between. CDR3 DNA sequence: TGTGCCAGCAGCCGCACAGATACGCAGTATTTT. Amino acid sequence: CASSRTDTQYF.

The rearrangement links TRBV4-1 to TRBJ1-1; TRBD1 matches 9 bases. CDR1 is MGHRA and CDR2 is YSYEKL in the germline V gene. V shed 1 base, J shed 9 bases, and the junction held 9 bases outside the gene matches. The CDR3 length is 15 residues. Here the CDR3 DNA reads TGCGCCAGCAGCCAAGCATCCCGGGACAGGGTTCAAGCTTTCTTT. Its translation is CASSQASRDRVQAFF.

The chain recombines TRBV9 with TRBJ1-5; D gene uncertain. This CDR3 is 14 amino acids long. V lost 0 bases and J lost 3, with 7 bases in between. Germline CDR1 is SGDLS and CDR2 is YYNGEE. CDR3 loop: CASSVAPDNQPQHF. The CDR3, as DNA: TGTGCCAGCAGCGTAGCCCCTGACAATCAGCCCCAGCATTTT.

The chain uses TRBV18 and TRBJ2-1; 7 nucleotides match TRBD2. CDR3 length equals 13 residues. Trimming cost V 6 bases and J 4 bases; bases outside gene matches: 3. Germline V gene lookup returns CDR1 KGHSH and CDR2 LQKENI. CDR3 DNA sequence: TGTGCCAGCTCGGGACTAAATTACAATGAGCAGTTCTTC. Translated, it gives CASSGLNYNEQFF.

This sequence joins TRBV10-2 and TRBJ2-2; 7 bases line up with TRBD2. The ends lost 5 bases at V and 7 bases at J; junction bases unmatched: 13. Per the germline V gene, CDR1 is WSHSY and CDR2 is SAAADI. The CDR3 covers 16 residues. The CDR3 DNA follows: TGCGCCAGCAGTCGTCTAGCGGAGATCCTCGGCGGGGAGCTGTTTTTT. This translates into CASSRLAEILGGELFF.